The rows below give T cell receptor beta chains drawn from one sample of a study of T cells in Graves' hyperthyroidism and ophthalmopathy. In TCRdb, the multiplex PCR reads were re-called with MiXCR into one record per CDR3 protein. Here the sample spans a few hundred thousand distinct CDR3 sequences, less than 25% being singletons. The sample taken for sequencing was blood. Source of these receptors: a man younger than 35 with Graves' hyperthyroidism. The CDR3 runs from the conserved cysteine through the conserved F or W. The D gene is left open where the match is weak. Not all rows give a size; the values are once, few, many and, for expanded clones, a class.

>.|.|TRBJ1-6|TRBV4-2
TGTGCCAGCAGCCCGGGACCGAGGGTCACGGGCTCCTATAATTCACCCCTCCACTTT
CASSPGPRVTGSYNSPLHF
>TRBD1|many|TRBJ1-5|TRBV12-3/TRBV12-4
TGTGCCAGCAGTTTAGGGGGGGGGACAGGTCAGCCCCAGCATTTT
CASSLGGGTGQPQHF
>.|many|TRBJ2-7|TRBV20-1
TGCAGTGCTGGAGAACCCCTCGGACTGTACTCCTACGAGCAGTACTTC
CSAGEPLGLYSYEQYF
>.|many|TRBJ2-2|TRBV6-1
TGTGCCAGCAGCATGACGTCGACCGGGGAGCTGTTTTTT
CASSMTSTGELFF
>.|many|TRBJ1-2|TRBV12-3/TRBV12-4
TGTGCCAGCAGTTTAGGGGGGGCGGATGGCTACACCTTC
CASSLGGADGYTF
>TRBD1|few|TRBJ1-1|TRBV6-2/TRBV6-3
TGTGCCAGCAGTCCTCCGGACAGGGCGGGGTGGACTGAAGCTTTCTTT
CASSPPDRAGWTEAFF
>.|many|TRBJ2-7|TRBV6-1
TGTGCCATCGAACCGGGGTTGTCCTACGAGCAGTACTTC
CAIEPGLSYEQYF
>.|many|TRBJ2-5|TRBV27
TGTGCCAGCAGTTTATCGTGGGCCTCCGGGGAGACCCAGTACTTC
CASSLSWASGETQYF
>.|.|TRBJ1-1|TRBV6-1
TGTGCCAGCCGCCGGGACCTCCTCCCTGAATCTTTCTTT
CASRRDLLPESFF
>.|many|TRBJ1-5|TRBV28
TGTGCCAGCAGCCCTATGAGCCGGGCCTCGAGGCAGCCCCAGCATTTT
CASSPMSRASRQPQHF
>TRBD1|many|TRBJ2-5|TRBV12-3/TRBV12-4
TGTGCCAGCAGTTTCACCGGGACAGGGGAGACCCAGTACTTC
CASSFTGTGETQYF
>.|many|TRBJ1-6|TRBV7-8
TGTGCCAGCAGCTTACCAGGATGGCAGGCACCCCTCCACTTT
CASSLPGWQAPLHF
>.|many|TRBJ1-1|TRBV6-2/TRBV6-3
TGTGCCAGCAGCCAGGGTGCTGAAGCTTTCTTT
CASSQGAEAFF
>.|many|TRBJ1-2|TRBV28
TGTGCCAGCAGTTTGTCTCGGGTTGGTCCGGGCTACACCTTC
CASSLSRVGPGYTF
>.|.|TRBJ2-7|TRBV5-1
TGCGCCAGCAGGGGTAGCGCATCCTACGAGCAGTACTTC
CASRGSASYEQYF
>.|many|TRBJ1-2|TRBV9
TGTGCCAGCAGTGCTATAACCTCGACTATTGGCTACACCTTC
CASSAITSTIGYTF
>.|many|TRBJ1-2|TRBV30
TGTGCCTGGAGCGGCGGTTATGGCTACACCTTC
CAWSGGYGYTF
>TRBD1|.|TRBJ1-5|TRBV7-9
TGTGCCAGCAGCTTATCGACAGGGATCGGTCAGCCCCAGCATTTT
CASSLSTGIGQPQHF
>TRBD1|few|TRBJ1-1|TRBV6-1
TGTGCCAGCAGCCGAGACAGGGATGGCGAAGCTTTCTTT
CASSRDRDGEAFF
>.|.|TRBJ2-5|TRBV28
TGTGCCAGCAATTTTGGAGTCCAAGAGACCCAGTACTTC
CASNFGVQETQYF
>TRBD1|.|TRBJ2-7|TRBV6-2/TRBV6-3
TGTGCCAGCACCCCCAACCTTGGACAGGGAGACTACCCCTTGGGAGAGCAGTACTTC
CASTPNLGQGDYPLGEQYF
>.|many|TRBJ2-5|TRBV24-1
TGTGCCACCAGTGATATAACTGAGACCCAGTACTTC
CATSDITETQYF
>TRBD2|.|TRBJ2-2|TRBV25-1
TGTGCCAGCAGTATACCGGGACTAGCGGGAGAAGGTACCGGGGAGCTGTTTTTT
CASSIPGLAGEGTGELFF
>.|many|TRBJ1-3|TRBV28
TGTGCCAGCAGTTCCCCCGGGGTCGCTGGAAACACCATATATTTT
CASSSPGVAGNTIYF
>.|many|TRBJ1-5|TRBV28
TGTGCCAGCAGTTTTCGGGGAGGGCAGCCCCAGCATTTT
CASSFRGGQPQHF
>TRBD1|once|TRBJ1-1|TRBV2
TGTGCCAGCGGGGAACAGGGGGTATGGACTGAAGCTTTCTTT
CASGEQGVWTEAFF
>TRBD1|once|TRBJ1-1|TRBV28
TGTGCCAGTAGACAGGGAAGTAAGACCACTGAAGCTTTCTTT
CASRQGSKTTEAFF
>.|many|TRBJ1-5|TRBV10-3
TGTGCCATCAGTGAGCAACCAGGGGATCAGCCCCAGCATTTT
CAISEQPGDQPQHF
>.|many|TRBJ1-5|TRBV6-1
TGTGCCAGCAGGGCGCACAGGGTTGAAAAGCCCCAGCATTTT
CASRAHRVEKPQHF
>TRBD2|.|TRBJ2-5|TRBV2
TGTGCCAGCAGCGATTTAGGTAGCGGGGAATTACAAGAGACCCAGTACTTC
CASSDLGSGELQETQYF
>.|few|TRBJ1-2|TRBV29-1
TGCAGCGTCCCGGGGGAGGAGAAGGGACTCTATGGCTACACCTTC
CSVPGEEKGLYGYTF
>.|many|TRBJ1-5|TRBV7-2
TGTGCCAGCAGCTTAAGGTCAGGGAATCAGCCCCAGCATTTT
CASSLRSGNQPQHF
>TRBD2|few|TRBJ2-7|TRBV20-1
TGCAGTGCCCGGACTAGCGGGAGCTACGAGCAGTACTTC
CSARTSGSYEQYF
>.|many|TRBJ1-1|TRBV5-1
TGCGCCAGCAGCTTGGAGGGTCGGAAGGTCACTGAAGCTTTCTTT
CASSLEGRKVTEAFF
>.|.|TRBJ2-7|TRBV9
TGTGCCAGCAGCGTAGACAGCGCCTACGAGCAGTACTTC
CASSVDSAYEQYF
>.|.|TRBJ1-2|TRBV11-2
TGTGCCTCGTGGGCCTGGGACTATGGCTACACCTTC
CASWAWDYGYTF
>.|many|TRBJ2-7|TRBV28
TGTGCCAGCAGTCTTACAGTGGGCACCTACGAGCAGTACTTC
CASSLTVGTYEQYF
>.|many|TRBJ1-3|TRBV28
TGTGCCAGCAGTTTAGCGAAATACCCCTCTGGAAACACCATATATTTT
CASSLAKYPSGNTIYF
>.|many|TRBJ2-2|TRBV6-4
TGTGCCAGCAGTCGGGTAGGGGCCGGCACCGGGGAGCTGTTTTTT
CASSRVGAGTGELFF
>.|once|TRBJ1-5|TRBV12-3/TRBV12-4
TGTGCCAGCAGTGCCCTCGTCTTTCAGCCCCAGCATTTT
CASSALVFQPQHF
>.|many|TRBJ2-5|TRBV11-3
TGTGCCAGCAGCCTCACGGCGGTTCAGTACTTC
CASSLTAVQYF
>TRBD2|.|TRBJ2-7|TRBV2
TGTGCCAGCACTCTGGACGGGAGGACCCACGAGCAGTACTTC
CASTLDGRTHEQYF
>TRBD2|many|TRBJ2-7|TRBV24-1
TGTGCCACCAGTGATGGACTAGCGTCTGACATCTACGAGCAGTACTTC
CATSDGLASDIYEQYF
>.|many|TRBJ1-5|TRBV20-1
TGCAGTGCTACAAGTCCTTGGACAGCGGACAATCAGCCCCAGCATTTT
CSATSPWTADNQPQHF
>.|many|TRBJ2-7|TRBV11-2
TGTGCCAGCAGCTTATACTGGACAGCCTCCTACGAGCAGTACTTC
CASSLYWTASYEQYF
>.|many|TRBJ1-2|TRBV12-3/TRBV12-4
TGTGCCAGCAGTTTACAACGAGGCTATGGCTACACCTTC
CASSLQRGYGYTF
>TRBD1|many|TRBJ1-2|TRBV6-1
TGTGCCAGCAGTGACCGGGGACAGGAACCCTACACCTTC
CASSDRGQEPYTF
>.|many|TRBJ1-5|TRBV6-5
TGTGCCAGCAGTTATGGACCTAGCAATCAGCCCCAGCATTTT
CASSYGPSNQPQHF
>.|many|TRBJ2-7|TRBV6-1
TGTGCCAGCAGTGGCGGGACAAACTACCCGGACGGCTACGAGCAGTACTTC
CASSGGTNYPDGYEQYF
>TRBD1|many|TRBJ1-2|TRBV14
TGTGCCAGCAGCCGCGCAGGGGGCAACTATGGCTACACCTTC
CASSRAGGNYGYTF